Listed below are T cell receptor beta chains from one sample, sequenced in a study of technical replicates of blood from several donors. Using immunoSEQ multiplex PCR, the repertoire was profiled, and TCRdb retains in-frame clones only, with some absent. This sample has under 90,000 clones, with 93% found just once. The sequenced material came from T cells isolated from PBMCs. The receptor source for this set is a human donor in good health. CDR3s leave out the opening cysteine and the closing phenylalanine or tryptophan. Each record gives: J gene, V gene, CDR3 protein.

TRBJ2-3	TRBV11-3	ASSLGMSRGPDTQY
TRBJ2-7	TRBV10-1	ASSLQGFYEQY
TRBJ2-1	TRBV11-2	ASSLLLAGENEQF
TRBJ2-7	TRBV4-2	ASSQELAGGAAYEQY
TRBJ2-7	TRBV28	ASSTGTRGIYEQY
TRBJ1-5	TRBV5-8	ASSFPGYSNQPQH
TRBJ1-5	TRBV6-5	ASRPGRNQPQH
TRBJ2-1	TRBV7-8	ASSFGMATSGGGLVNEQF
TRBJ1-5	TRBV5-6	ASSLSGGFRPQH
TRBJ1-4	TRBV19	ASSMRRGVNEKLF
TRBJ2-1	TRBV4-1	ASSQVAVPYNEQF
TRBJ2-1	TRBV19	ASSIGTSSYNEQF
TRBJ2-1	TRBV11-2	ASRPWGGRFHNEQF
TRBJ2-7	TRBV28	ASTIPGQGHYEQY